Listed here are 27 T cell receptor beta chains from one sample, sequenced in a study of T cells in localized non-small cell lung cancer. Clones were read by immunoSEQ multiplex PCR, and TCRdb kept only the in-frame ones, dropping some. The repertoire holds some 35,000 clones, with 85% to 95% as singletons. The sample in question was peripheral blood, obtained before any cancer treatment. The receptor source for this set is a female donor at least 60 years old with stage I lung adenocarcinoma.

The J gene is TRBJ2-3, the V gene TRBV19; 16 bases agree with TRBD2. Germline V gives CDR1 LNHDA, CDR2 SQIVND (reference sequence). Trimming removed 5 bases from V and 0 bases from J; junction bases left unmatched: 5. This CDR3 spans 18 amino acids. The CDR3 spells CASSLGLAGGTSTDTQYF. Written as DNA, the CDR3 is TGTGCCAGTAGTTTGGGACTAGCGGGGGGGACTAGCACAGATACGCAGTATTTT. Variable domain in full (rest from reference TRBV19 and TRBJ2-3): DGGITQSPKYLFRKEGQNVTLSCEQNLNHDAMYWYRQDPGQGLRLIYYSQIVNDFQKGDIAEGYSVSREKKESFPLTVTSAQKNPTAFYLCASSLGLAGGTSTDTQYFGPGTRLTVL.

The chain carries TRBV5-1 and TRBJ1-3; the D is unclear. Trimming removed 1 base from V and 5 bases from J, with 13 bases in between. The CDR3 covers 15 residues. Germline V CDR1 and CDR2: SGHRS, YFSETQ. CDR3 amino acids: CASSLNDSPRNTIYF. The CDR3 nucleotides read TGCGCCAGCAGCTTGAACGACTCGCCCAGAAACACCATATATTTT.

V usage is TRBV7-8 and J usage is TRBJ2-7; D not resolved. CDR1 is SGHVS, CDR2 FQNEAQ, per germline. V lost 5 bases and J lost 6, with 11 bases in between. The CDR3 length is 12 residues. Here the CDR3 DNA reads TGTGCCAGCAGCCCGAGAGTGGGCGAGCAGTACGTC. The encoded protein is CASSPRVGEQYV.

This sequence joins TRBV25-1 and TRBJ1-1; D ambiguous. Looked up from germline, CDR1 is MGHDK and CDR2 is SYGVNS. The CDR3 loop spans 12 amino acids. V lost 7 bases to trimming and J lost 1 base, with 7 bases between them. This chain's CDR3 is CASISQNTEAFF. The CDR3 bases are TGTGCCAGCATTTCGCAGAACACTGAAGCTTTCTTT.

This chain uses TRBV12-5 with TRBJ2-5, with TRBD1 matching over 7 bases. Germline CDR1 is LGHNT and CDR2 is FRNRAP. V was pared by 6 bases and J by 2 bases, with 12 bases of the junction left unmatched. The CDR3 is 16 amino acids. DNA of the CDR3: TGTGCTAGTGGAGCCACGGGGACAGCCTTTCAAGAGACCCAGTACTTC. Encoded protein: CASGATGTAFQETQYF.

V usage is TRBV29-1 and J usage is TRBJ2-7; D is unresolved. The CDR3 extends over 13 amino acids. The V end was cut by 7 bases, the J end by 4 bases, with 17 bases between. CDR1 is SQVTM, CDR2 ANQGSEA, per germline. CDR3 nucleotide sequence: TGCAGCGCCCTGTTGAATCCTACGTACGAGCAGTACTTC. Encoded protein: CSALLNPTYEQYF.

This sequence joins TRBV5-1 and TRBJ2-2; no clear D gene. Trimming pared 1 base from V and 1 base from J, leaving 11 bases between. Germline V gene lookup returns CDR1 SGHRS and CDR2 YFSETQ. There are 16 residues in the CDR3. The CDR3 coding sequence is TGCGCCAGCAGCTTGACGGGTGTCGGGAACACCGGGGAGCTGTTTTTT. This codes for CASSLTGVGNTGELFF.

The J gene is TRBJ2-3, the V gene TRBV4-1; no clear D. V gave up 9 bases and J gave up 0 bases, with 13 bases separating them. The CDR3 totals 14 residues. Germline V gives CDR1 MGHRA, CDR2 YSYEKL. The CDR3 is CASKQVRSTDTQYF. The CDR3, as DNA: TGCGCCAGTAAGCAGGTCCGAAGCACAGATACGCAGTATTTT.

The chain is built from TRBV4-1 and TRBJ2-7; 8 positions match TRBD1. CDR3 length: 15 amino acids. Germline V gene lookup returns CDR1 MGHRA and CDR2 YSYEKL. V lost 2 bases, J lost 4 bases, and 7 bases stayed unmatched. CDR3 loop: CASSQNGQGSYEQYF. The CDR3 bases are TGCGCCAGCAGCCAAAATGGACAGGGTTCGTACGAGCAGTACTTC.

This sequence joins TRBV7-3 and TRBJ1-3; maybe TRBD1 (5 bases). This CDR3 region has 16 residues. V was clipped by 0 bases and J by 3 bases, with 12 bases between them. The germline gives CDR1 SGHTA, CDR2 FQGTGA. For the CDR3, the DNA is TGTGCCAGCAGCTTAACGGGGGTGTCTGGTGGAAACACCATATATTTT. As protein: CASSLTGVSGGNTIYF.

The J gene is TRBJ1-5, the V gene TRBV7-8; D gene uncertain. CDR3 length equals 14 residues. In germline, CDR1 is SGHVS, CDR2 FQNEAQ. Deletions cut 1 base from V and 2 bases from J, with 6 bases between. The CDR3 loop is CASSLVAGNQPQHF. CDR3 DNA: TGTGCCAGCAGCTTAGTGGCTGGCAATCAGCCCCAGCATTTT.

The chain combines TRBV19 with TRBJ2-7; 9 bases match TRBD1. Germline trimming cut 5 bases from V and 4 bases from J; bases unmatched to any gene: 6. In germline, CDR1 is LNHDA, CDR2 SQIVND (reference sequence). This CDR3 has 14 amino acids. The CDR3 sequence: CASSVTGGQYEQYF. As DNA, the CDR3 is TGTGCCAGTAGTGTGACAGGGGGTCAATACGAGCAGTACTTC.

This clone was counted a few times. The V call is TRBV7-6, the J call TRBJ1-1; no clear D gene. The germline CDR1 and CDR2 sequences are SGHVS and FNYEAQ. The CDR3 is 15 amino acids. V dropped 5 bases and J dropped 3 bases, with 16 bases sitting between them. The CDR3 DNA follows: TGTGCCAGCAGCCCCTGGGCCCTACGGGACACTGAAGCTTTCTTT. It specifies CASSPWALRDTEAFF.

V is TRBV28 and J is TRBJ1-2; D gene uncertain. Trimming left V 11 bases short and J 2 bases short, with 9 bases between. This CDR3 region has 11 residues. Per germline, CDR1 MDHEN and CDR2 SYDVKM. The CDR3 region is CAVGGNYGYTF. In nucleotides, the CDR3 is TGTGCCGTAGGAGGAAACTATGGCTACACCTTC.

This clone has a single count. This chain links TRBV5-6 with TRBJ1-1, with unresolved D. The CDR3 is 11 residues long. The V gene's germline CDR1 is SGHDT and CDR2 YYEEEE. Trimming took 1 base from V and 9 from J, leaving 7 bases between them. Written as DNA, the CDR3 is TGTGCCAGCAGCTTGCGAGGCAAAGCTTTCTTT. This translates into CASSLRGKAFF.

CDR3 sequence (DNA): TGTGCCAGCTCACGGGGGACCCCACGGGACTCACCCCTCCACTTT. Residues: CASSRGTPRDSPLHF. The chain links TRBV18 to TRBJ1-6, with D perhaps matching TRBD1 (5 bases). Germline values: CDR1 KGHSH, CDR2 LQKENI. This CDR3 is built from 15 residues. Trimming took off 4 bases at V and 10 bases at J, with 17 bases between the two ends. Looking up the rest from reference TRBV18 and TRBJ1-6 gives the full variable domain: NAGVMQNPRHLVRRRGQEARLRCSPMKGHSHVYWYRQLPEEGLKFMVYLQKENIIDESGMPKERFSAEFPKEGPSILRIQQVVRGDSAAYFCASSRGTPRDSPLHFGNGTRLTVT.

The V call is TRBV5-1, the J call TRBJ1-2, with TRBD1 matching 8 bases. The V gene's germline CDR1 is SGHRS and CDR2 YFSETQ. The length of the CDR3 is 16 residues. V shed 2 bases and J 1 base; nucleotides not matched to a gene: 7. The CDR3 bases are TGCGCCAGCAGCTTCGACAGGGGAACCTATAACTATGGCTACACCTTC. Amino acids: CASSFDRGTYNYGYTF.

This chain links TRBV7-9 with TRBJ1-2; TRBD1 agrees at 8 bases. The CDR3 covers 13 residues. V lost 7 bases to trimming and J lost 10 bases; unmatched junction nucleotides: 11. Germline CDR1 reads SEHNR; CDR2 reads FQNEAQ (reference sequence). The CDR3 sequence: CASTRGTGGLYTF. The CDR3 bases are TGTGCCAGCACACGGGGCACAGGGGGGCTCTACACCTTC.

The chain employs TRBV18 and TRBJ2-7; TRBD1 might be the D (5 bases). This CDR3 spans 13 amino acids. CDR1 is KGHSH, CDR2 LQKENI, per germline. V lost 2 bases to trimming and J lost 5 bases, with 10 bases between them. DNA of the CDR3: TGTGCCAGCTCACCAGACAGTGGTAACGAGCAGTACGTC. Protein: CASSPDSGNEQYV.

The chain carries TRBV19 and TRBJ2-3, with 8 bases aligning to TRBD2. The V gene end was trimmed by 5 bases and the J gene end by 3 bases; junction bases not matched to a gene: 10. Looked up from germline, CDR1 is LNHDA and CDR2 is SQIVND (reference sequence). CDR3 length: 16 residues. The CDR3 DNA is TGTGCCAGTAGTGTGACTAGCGCCCAGGCGACAGATACGCAGTATTTT. Encoded protein: CASSVTSAQATDTQYF. The variable domain in full, completed from reference TRBV19 and TRBJ2-3, reads DGGITQSPKYLFRKEGQNVTLSCEQNLNHDAMYWYRQDPGQGLRLIYYSQIVNDFQKGDIAEGYSVSREKKESFPLTVTSAQKNPTAFYLCASSVTSAQATDTQYFGPGTRLTVL.

The V call is TRBV15, the J call TRBJ1-6; possibly TRBD1 for D (5 bases). Germline V gene lookup returns CDR1 LNHNV and CDR2 YYDKDF (reference sequence). With 0 bases removed from V and 9 bases from J, the gap between germline ends came to 18 bases. The CDR3 extends over 17 amino acids. The DNA of the CDR3 is TGTGCCACCAGCAGAGATCTGGGAATGGCAGGGCGTTCACCCCTCCACTTT. Protein sequence: CATSRDLGMAGRSPLHF. The entire variable domain, with the rest obtained from reference TRBV15 and TRBJ1-6, is as follows: DAMVIQNPRYQVTQFGKPVTLSCSQTLNHNVMYWYQQKSSQAPKLLFHYYDKDFNNEADTPDNFQSRRPNTSFCFLDIRSPGLGDTAMYLCATSRDLGMAGRSPLHFGNGTRLTVT.

The CDR3 region has the DNA TGTGCCAGCAGTTTATCCCCGGGACAGGGTAAAAATGGCTACACCTTC. Translating gives CASSLSPGQGKNGYTF. V is TRBV28 and J is TRBJ1-2, with 9 bases that match TRBD1. V shed 1 base, J shed 6 bases, and the junction held 9 bases outside the gene matches. This CDR3 contains 16 residues. Germline V gene lookup returns CDR1 MDHEN and CDR2 SYDVKM.

The genes are TRBV29-1 and TRBJ1-1, with unresolved D. Trimming removed 6 bases from V and 3 bases from J, with 17 bases in between. Per the germline V gene, CDR1 is SQVTM and CDR2 is ANQGSEA. The CDR3 totals 14 residues. CDR3 bases: TGCAGCGTGGCCCGCCCGGGATTGGACACTGAAGCTTTCTTT. It is translated as CSVARPGLDTEAFF. Combining the CDR3 with reference TRBV29-1 and TRBJ1-1 gives the whole variable domain SAVISQKPSRDICQRGTSLTIQCQVDSQVTMMFWYRQQPGQSLTLIATANQGSEATYESGFVIDKFPISRPNLTFSTLTVSNMSPEDSSIYLCSVARPGLDTEAFFGQGTRLTVV.

The rearrangement joins TRBV14 to TRBJ2-1; 11 bases align to TRBD2. Germline lookup yields CDR1 SGHDN and CDR2 FVKESK. The CDR3 is 13 amino acids. Trimming took 4 bases from V and 10 from J; bases not matched to a gene: 3. CDR3 in amino acids: CASSRRLAGEQFF. The CDR3 DNA reads TGTGCCAGCAGCCGCCGACTAGCGGGGGAGCAGTTCTTC.

In this sample, this clone turned up once. V is TRBV2 and J is TRBJ2-1; D is tentatively TRBD1 or TRBD2 (5 bases each). Germline values: CDR1 SNHLY, CDR2 FYNNEI. CDR3 size: 17 residues. V was pared by 1 base and J by 0 bases, with 13 bases between. The CDR3 protein is CASSEGRARGSYNEQFF. The CDR3 nucleotides are TGTGCCAGCAGTGAAGGTAGGGCGAGGGGCTCCTACAATGAGCAGTTCTTC.

V and J are TRBV4-2 and TRBJ1-6, with D tentatively TRBD1 (5 bases). The V gene's germline CDR1 is LGHNA and CDR2 YNFKEQ. The length of the CDR3 is 20 residues. V was shortened by 0 bases and J by 0 bases, with 18 bases between the two germline ends. The CDR3 is CASSQDLTGEGASYNSPLHF. CDR3 DNA: TGTGCCAGCAGCCAAGATCTAACGGGAGAAGGGGCCTCCTATAATTCACCCCTCCACTTT.

The chain combines TRBV7-2 with TRBJ1-4, with D possibly being TRBD1 (5 bases). The ends were cut back, 1 base at V and 6 bases at J, with 12 bases in the middle. CDR1 and CDR2 from the germline V gene are SGHTA and FQGNSA. The CDR3 spans 15 residues. CDR3 sequence (DNA): TGTGCCAGCAGCTTAGGCGACAGAGAATATGAAAAACTGTTTTTT. Translated, it gives CASSLGDREYEKLFF.